This entry is about one T cell receptor beta chain. Its antigen remains unidentified. The sample comes from a study of OX40 agonist ivuxolimab in advanced cancers. Study details: Three patients, one with hepatocellular carcinoma and two with cutaneous melanoma, responded partially.

Whole-study findings and limits: In CD8+ T cells, expanded clones were on average more numerous than in CD4+. Also showing low normalized T-cell clonal expansion were some of the nonresponders.

Assay used: immunoSEQ multiplex PCR; TCRdb lists only in-frame clones, some missing. The sample contains about 100,000 clones, over 75% of which appear only once. The CDR3 is 15 residues long. V shed 6 bases and J shed 0 bases, with 13 bases lying between them. Germline V gene sequence: CDR1 ENHRY, CDR2 SYGVKD. The TCR was taken from an adult with an advanced solid tumor such as melanoma, head and neck, liver or kidney cancer. The material was CD4+ or CD8+ T cells sorted from blood, obtained in a trial of the OX40 agonist ivuxolimab. This chain connects TRBV10-3 to TRBJ2-3, with a possible D match to TRBD2 (5 bases). This CDR3 is CAIRTRGPSTDTQYF. CDR3 sequence (DNA): TGTGCCATCAGGACTCGAGGGCCTAGCACAGATACGCAGTATTTT.